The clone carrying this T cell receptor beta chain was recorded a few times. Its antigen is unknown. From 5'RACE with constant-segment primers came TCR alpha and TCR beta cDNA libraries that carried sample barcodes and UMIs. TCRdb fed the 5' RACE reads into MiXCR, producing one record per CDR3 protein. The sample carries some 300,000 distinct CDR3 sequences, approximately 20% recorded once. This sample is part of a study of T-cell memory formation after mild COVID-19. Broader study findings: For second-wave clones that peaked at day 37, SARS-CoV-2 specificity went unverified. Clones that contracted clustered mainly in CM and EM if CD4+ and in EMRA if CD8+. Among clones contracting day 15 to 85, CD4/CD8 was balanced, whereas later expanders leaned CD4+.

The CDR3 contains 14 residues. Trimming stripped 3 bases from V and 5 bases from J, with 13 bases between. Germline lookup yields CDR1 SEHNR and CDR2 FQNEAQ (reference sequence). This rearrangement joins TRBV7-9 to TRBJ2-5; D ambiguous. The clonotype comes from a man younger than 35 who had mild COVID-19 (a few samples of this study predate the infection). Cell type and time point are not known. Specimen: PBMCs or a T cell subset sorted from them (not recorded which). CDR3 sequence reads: CASSLSGPVETQYF. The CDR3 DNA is TGTGCCAGCAGCTTGTCCGGCCCGGTGGAGACCCAGTACTTC. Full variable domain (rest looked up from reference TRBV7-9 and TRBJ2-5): DTGVSQNPRHKITKRGQNVTFRCDPISEHNRLYWYRQTLGQGPEFLTYFQNEAQLEKSRLLSDRFSAERPKGSFSTLEIQRTEQGDSAMYLCASSLSGPVETQYFGPGTRLLVL.